These 10 T cell receptor beta chains were all obtained from the same sample, sequenced in a study of glioma-infiltrating T cells. Amplification of TCR alpha and beta CDR3 regions from RNA used iRepertoire nested multiplex PCR. TCRdb independently ran MiXCR on the multiplex PCR reads; one entry per CDR3 protein. The sample includes approximately 90,000 distinct CDR3 sequences, 20% to 25% seen only once; the top ten take roughly 6.7%. The source material was glioma tissue, nonneoplastic brain tissue, or PBMCs (not recorded which). Every receptor here comes from a human donor with low-grade glioma or glioblastoma, undergoing nonglioma brain surgery, or in good health (not recorded which).

This clonotype was counted at least ten times. J is TRBJ2-5 and V is TRBV5-1, with 7 positions matching TRBD2. Germline CDR1 and CDR2: SGHRS and YFSETQ. This CDR3 has 14 residues. The V gene end was trimmed by 4 bases and the J gene end by 0 bases; junction bases not matched to a gene: 3. The DNA of the CDR3 is TGCGCCAGCAGCAACCGGGAGGACCAAGAGACCCAGTACTTC. It is translated as CASSNREDQETQYF.

J is TRBJ1-4 and V is TRBV9; 7 bases are shared with TRBD1. Germline V lookup: CDR1 SGDLS, CDR2 YYNGEE. Unmatched junction bases numbered 7, after V lost 1 base and J lost 7 bases. The CDR3 spans 15 residues. CDR3 residues: CASSVTGATGEKLFF. CDR3 sequence (DNA): TGTGCCAGCAGCGTAACAGGGGCGACAGGTGAAAAACTGTTTTTT.

This clonotype occurred many times. The V and J genes are TRBV29-1 and TRBJ1-1; 7 nucleotides line up with TRBD1. CDR1 and CDR2 from the germline V gene are SQVTM and ANQGSEA. After removal of 7 bases from V and 1 base from J, the junction contained 9 bases not matched to a gene. This CDR3 has 14 residues. The CDR3 here is CSATGQRGNTEAFF. The DNA of the CDR3 is TGCAGCGCAACGGGACAGCGAGGGAACACTGAAGCTTTCTTT.

The sample holds many counts of this clonotype. This sequence joins TRBV6-6 and TRBJ2-1, with 8 positions matching TRBD1. The CDR3 extends over 15 amino acids. V shed 2 bases and J 7 bases; nucleotides not matched to a gene: 7. CDR1 MNHNY and CDR2 SVGAGI come from the germline V gene (reference sequence). Here the CDR3 reads CASSYEAGGWNEQFF. Written as DNA, the CDR3 is TGTGCCAGCAGTTACGAGGCAGGGGGCTGGAATGAGCAGTTCTTC.

At least ten counts were recorded for this clonotype. This CDR3 reads CASSSPGQGADTQYF. The DNA of the CDR3 is TGTGCCAGCAGTTCACCGGGACAGGGGGCAGATACGCAGTATTTT. The rearrangement links TRBV27 to TRBJ2-3; 11 nucleotides align to TRBD1. Germline loops: CDR1 MNHEY, CDR2 SMNVEV (reference sequence). The CDR3 has 15 residues. V was clipped by 4 bases and J by 4 bases; unmatched bases: 4.

CDR3 DNA: TGTGCCAGCAGTTCCTCTAGCGGGAGGGACGTTGAGACCCAGTACTTC. This translates into CASSSSSGRDVETQYF. V and J are TRBV5-4 and TRBJ2-5; 12 nucleotides match TRBD2. CDR1 and CDR2 from the germline V gene are SGHNT and YYREEE (reference sequence). There are 16 residues in the CDR3. J lost 5 bases, V lost 5 bases, and 10 bases had no gene match.

This clonotype was seen only a few times. The chain links TRBV29-1 to TRBJ2-1, with D hard to call. The V end was cut by 7 bases, the J end by 6 bases, with 13 bases between. CDR1 and CDR2 from the germline V gene are SQVTM and ANQGSEA. CDR3 length: 12 residues. The CDR3 spells CSAGPATNEQFF. The CDR3 DNA reads TGCAGCGCAGGACCAGCGACCAATGAGCAGTTCTTC.

This clonotype appeared a few times. The chain carries TRBV12-3 or TRBV12-4 and TRBJ2-3, with 9 positions matching TRBD2. The CDR3 totals 15 residues. Trimming at V came to 5 bases and at J to 4 bases, leaving 7 bases not matched to a gene. CDR3 region: CASSHRTSVSDTQYF. Here the CDR3 DNA reads TGTGCCAGCAGTCACCGGACTAGCGTCTCAGATACGCAGTATTTT.

The chain couples TRBV7-9 to TRBJ1-1, with 10 nucleotides matching TRBD1. V shed 5 bases, J shed 5 bases, and the junction held 11 bases outside the gene matches. Germline CDR1 is SEHNR and CDR2 is FQNEAQ (reference sequence). CDR3 size: 16 residues. Here the CDR3 DNA reads TGTGCCAGCAGCCTAAGAGGACGGGACAGGGGTACTGAAGCTTTCTTT. Its protein product is CASSLRGRDRGTEAFF.

This clonotype was counted between two and nine times. This chain joins TRBV5-1 and TRBJ1-2, with no clear D. CDR1 is SGHRS and CDR2 is YFSETQ in the germline V gene. V was clipped by 1 base and J by 3 bases, with 7 bases between them. This CDR3 region has 13 residues. The CDR3 spells CASSLSLDYGYTF. CDR3 nucleotide sequence: TGCGCCAGCAGCTTGAGCCTGGACTATGGCTACACCTTC.